This T cell receptor (beta chain) came from a study of chemoradiotherapy in HPV16-positive cancers (dated by TCRdb to 2022 to 2024). Broadly, across the study: Candidate HPV-specific T-cell clones and common TCR motifs were defined by functional T-cell assays performed on cells from a couple of HPV16-positive patients. The study asked whether T-cell immunity against the HPV oncoproteins E6 and E7 changes during chemoradiotherapy and whether it affects survival. The candidate HPV-specific TCRs and motifs were subsequently tracked in TCR repertoires obtained from approximately 86 patients with HPV-related cancers.

Repertoires were sampled multiple times during chemoradiotherapy, which allowed clonal expansion in the tumor microenvironment to be followed. Receptor libraries were prepared by the immunoSEQ multiplex PCR assay. Entries here come from immuneACCESS through TCRdb and include only in-frame sequences with V and J called. Some clones fail to appear in such tables; in the studies checked, an unresolved V gene covers under half of the shortfall, and the cause of the remainder is unknown. This sample holds about 21,000 clones; about 86% were observed only once. The top ten clones comprise around 4.9% of the sample. Results and caveats for the whole study, not just this receptor: The functional definition of HPV-specific T cells came from only a couple of HPV16-positive patients, and the survival association was reported for HPV16-positive patients. Improved recurrence-free survival in HPV16-positive patients was associated with expansion of HPV-responsive T cells during chemoradiotherapy. Expansion of candidate HPV-specific clones and E7-related TCR motifs was observed in the tumor microenvironment during treatment, whereas no such expansion was observed for non-HPV-specific T cells.

In regard to this clone: This receptor's antigen is unknown. There are no base qualities to consult, and no much larger clone falls within one base.

This receptor was taken from a human donor with HPV-associated anogenital cancer. The material was blood, obtained from a patient who underwent chemoradiotherapy.

The CDR3 reads CASSAAGSYEQYF. The sequenced DNA is TGCGCCAGCAGCGCTGCAGGCTCCTACGAGCAGTACTTC. The chain was built from TRBV5-1 and TRBJ2-7, with the identity of the D gene unclear. V drops 4 bases and J drops 0 bases, leaving 8 bases in between. CDR1 and CDR2, per the germline V gene, are SGHRS and YFSETQ. From its cysteine to its phenylalanine, the CDR3 spans 13 amino acids. Kept here is only the CDR3 DNA, which spans 39 bases and is read in frame from base 1.